This note documents a single T cell receptor beta chain sequence. What it binds is not known. Repertoires were generated with immunoSEQ multiplex PCR, while TCRdb's copy carries only in-frame clones and drops some. Found here are about 100,000 clones, about 89% of them singletons; the top ten hold 4% to 4.5%. CDR1 and CDR2 (germline): SQVTM, ANQGSEA. This CDR3 region has 14 residues. The junction had 15 bases not matched to a gene; V was cut back by 7 bases and J by 8 bases. The sample comes from a study of T cell responses to AZD1222 COVID-19 vaccine. Broader study findings: Repertoires were obtained solely post-peak T cell response. Seropositivity was recorded at baseline in only 6 or 7 AZD1222 recipients. Nearly half of spike-specific TCRs reportedly target unmutated variant regions. The sample set comprised mostly white British donors with more females, and clonal diversity was possibly underestimated.

The TCR was taken from an adult in good health. The sample in question was peripheral blood, obtained on day 0 of MenACWY control vaccination. This chain joins TRBV29-1 and TRBJ2-3; 7 bases are a match to TRBD1. The CDR3 protein is CSAGRAGGSGTQYF. CDR3 coding DNA: TGCAGCGCCGGCCGGGCAGGGGGTTCTGGTACGCAGTATTTT.